This TCR beta chain was recorded in a study of graft-versus-host responses after intestinal transplantation. The method was immunoSEQ multiplex PCR; TCRdb's version includes in-frame clones alone and lacks a portion of them. The sample holds roughly 80,000 clones, roughly 87% seen once. Trimming removed 8 bases at V and 3 bases at J, with 11 bases between. CDR1 SGHVS and CDR2 FNYEAQ come from the germline V gene. CDR3 length: 13 amino acids. Turning to this clone: Its antigen is not known.

The chain employs TRBV7-6 and TRBJ2-1; no clear D. Sequencing used unstimulated CD8+ T cells sorted from spleen or lymph node cells, obtained before transplant. This TCR came from a human donor who was the organ donor for an intestinal transplant. CDR3 coding DNA: TGTGCCAGCTCAATAGTGGGCTACAATGAGCAGTTCTTC. It is translated as CASSIVGYNEQFF.